A single sample is the source of the 10 T cell receptor beta chains below, sequenced in a study of blood T cell repertoires in COVID-19. Measured with immunoSEQ multiplex PCR; TCRdb has only the in-frame clones, and not every one. The repertoire has about 240,000 clones, 75% to 85% of them found once; the top ten carry over 10%. Sequencing was done on a sample of peripheral blood. All receptors come from an older woman with active or convalescent COVID-19.

CDR3 residues: CASSETRAGGNQPQHF. Written as DNA, the CDR3 is TGTGCCAGCAGTGAAACGAGGGCGGGAGGCAATCAGCCCCAGCATTTT. V and J are TRBV6-1 and TRBJ1-5; no clear D. Trimming shortened V by 2 bases and J by 2 bases, and 13 bases separated the two germline ends. CDR3 size: 16 residues. In germline, CDR1 is MNHNS, CDR2 SASEGT.

This clone was seen just once. This chain uses TRBV30 with TRBJ2-7; 7 bases fit TRBD2. The CDR3 contains 14 residues. CDR1 is GTSNPN, CDR2 SVGIG, per germline (reference sequence). V lost 3 bases to trimming and J lost 2 bases; unmatched junction nucleotides: 7. The CDR3 DNA reads as TGTGCCTGGAGCTCTAGCGGAAGTACCTACGAGCAGTACTTC. Amino acid sequence: CAWSSSGSTYEQYF.

CDR3 in DNA: TGCGCCAGCAGCCCCGGGGCCGGGGAGCTGTTTTTT. Its protein is CASSPGAGELFF. V usage is TRBV5-1 and J usage is TRBJ2-2, with D possibly being TRBD2 (5 bases). Per the germline V gene, CDR1 is SGHRS and CDR2 is YFSETQ. This CDR3 has 12 amino acids. V lost 4 bases to trimming and J lost 6 bases, with 7 bases between them.

This rearrangement joins TRBV3-1 (or the pseudogene TRBV3-2) to TRBJ2-2; the D gene is possibly TRBD2 (6 bases). The V end was cut by 4 bases, the J end by 7 bases, with 13 bases between. Germline lookup yields CDR1 LGHDT and CDR2 YNNKEL (reference sequence). The CDR3 totals 14 residues. The CDR3 reads CASSLGGWNGELFF. The CDR3 nucleotides read TGTGCCAGCAGCCTGGGGGGTTGGAACGGGGAGCTGTTTTTT.

This chain connects TRBV11-1 to TRBJ2-7, with a tentative D call TRBD1 (6 bases). Germline V gene data show CDR1 as SGHAT and CDR2 as FQDESV (reference sequence). V was pared by 5 bases and J by 2 bases, with 13 bases between. The CDR3 is 14 amino acids. CDR3 sequence: CASSRTETPYEQYF. CDR3 DNA sequence: TGTGCCAGCAGCCGGACAGAGACTCCCTACGAGCAGTACTTC.

The rearrangement uses TRBV30 and TRBJ2-7, with a weak D call TRBD1 (6 bases). This CDR3 is 13 amino acids long. Germline assignment: CDR1 GTSNPN and CDR2 SVGIG (reference sequence). Trimming left V 2 bases short and J 4 bases short, with 12 bases between. CDR3 in amino acids: CAWSRARGYEQYF. In DNA, the CDR3 is TGTGCCTGGAGTAGGGCCAGGGGTTACGAGCAGTACTTC. The variable domain in full, completed from reference TRBV30 and TRBJ2-7, reads SQTIHQWPATLVQPVGSPLSLECTVEGTSNPNLYWYRQAAGRGLQLLFYSVGIGQISSEVPQNLSASRPQDRQFILSSKKLLLSDSGFYLCAWSRARGYEQYFGPGTRLTVT.

The chain employs TRBV6-5 and TRBJ1-6, with TRBD1 matching over 8 bases. V lost 6 bases to trimming and J lost 7 bases; unmatched junction nucleotides: 8. This CDR3 comprises 15 residues. Germline loops: CDR1 MNHEY, CDR2 SVGAGI. In DNA, the CDR3 is TGTGCCAGCAGCGTCGGACAGGGCCTGAATTCACCCCTCCACTTT. This translates into CASSVGQGLNSPLHF.

This chain joins TRBV7-2 and TRBJ2-7; the D is unclear. The CDR3 is 15 amino acids. Trimming left V 7 bases short and J 0 bases short, with 16 bases between. Germline-derived CDR1 and CDR2 are SGHTA and FQGNSA. The CDR3 region is CASTPSTESSYEQYF. For the CDR3, the DNA is TGTGCCAGCACCCCCTCGACGGAGAGCTCCTACGAGCAGTACTTC.

The rearrangement joins TRBV27 to TRBJ1-3, with D uncertain. CDR3 size: 13 residues. Trimming pared 6 bases from V and 7 bases from J, leaving 13 bases between. Germline CDR1 and CDR2: MNHEY and SMNVEV (reference sequence). DNA for the CDR3: TGTGCCAGCAGCCGGAACACCGGGAACACCATATATTTT. It is translated as CASSRNTGNTIYF.

The chain combines TRBV9 with TRBJ2-1, with 9 nucleotides matching TRBD2. The CDR3 loop spans 15 amino acids. The germline CDR1 and CDR2 sequences are SGDLS and YYNGEE. The J segment lost 8 bases and the V segment lost 0 bases, leaving 6 bases of the junction unmatched. CDR3: CASSVEAGGHYEQFF. CDR3 in DNA: TGTGCCAGCAGCGTAGAAGCGGGGGGCCACTATGAGCAGTTCTTC.